This TCR beta chain was captured by sequencing in a study of radiation and T cells in renal cell carcinoma. Sequencing used immunoSEQ multiplex PCR; TCRdb keeps in-frame clones, though not all of them. The data contain around 78,000 clones, about 89% of them singletons. Time point given: blood 4 weeks post-SBRT, at nephrectomy. Treatment specified: 15 Gy SBRT to primary tumor, nephrectomy 4 weeks later. The source of this sequence is a woman aged 70 to 79 with renal cell carcinoma. This material consisted of blood, taken from a patient whose treatment included radiotherapy and nephrectomy.

This chain's CDR3 is CASSAISGGYQETQYF. Here the CDR3 DNA reads TGTGCCAGCAGCGCCATCAGCGGGGGGTACCAAGAGACCCAGTACTTC. V and J are TRBV7-2 and TRBJ2-5; TRBD2 agrees at 9 bases. This CDR3 region has 16 residues. Germline V lookup: CDR1 SGHTA, CDR2 FQGNSA. V was pared by 5 bases and J by 0 bases, with 7 bases of the junction left unmatched.